The text below deals with one TCR beta chain. Antigen: not known. PCR employed 60 Vbeta and 13 Jbeta primers. The assay was immunoSEQ multiplex PCR, and TCRdb's table has in-frame clones only and misses some. There are 150,000 or so clones in the sample, with roughly 1.7% held by the top ten. This specimen comes from a study of cytomegalovirus exposure and HLA in healthy donors. Broader study findings: Per published reports, the classifier diagnosed cytomegalovirus status with high specificity and sensitivity. A later analysis reported that several of the most significant clusters appeared to be linked to common viral pathogens, among them Epstein-Barr virus.

The specimen was PBMCs. This clonotype was sampled from a young man in good health and CMV-seronegative.

DNA of the CDR3: TGTGCCACCAGCAACAGGCGGCAATATAATTCACCCCTCCACTTT. It specifies CATSNRRQYNSPLHF. This chain links TRBV15 with TRBJ1-6; perhaps TRBD1 as D (5 bases). The V end lost 4 bases, the J end lost 4 bases, and 11 bases lay between the germline ends. CDR1 is LNHNV, CDR2 YYDKDF, per germline (reference sequence). The CDR3 sequence is 15 residues long. The entire variable domain, with the rest obtained from reference TRBV15 and TRBJ1-6, is as follows: DAMVIQNPRYQVTQFGKPVTLSCSQTLNHNVMYWYQQKSSQAPKLLFHYYDKDFNNEADTPDNFQSRRPNTSFCFLDIRSPGLGDTAMYLCATSNRRQYNSPLHFGNGTRLTVT.